One sample yielded the 4 T cell receptor beta chains listed below, sequenced in a study of a mutant IDH1 vaccine in newly diagnosed glioma. Sample time point: week 5, during vaccination. A single vaccine dose contained 300 ug of mutant IDH1 20-mer peptide, and topical imiquimod was used with it. Method: immunoSEQ multiplex PCR; TCRdb's copy keeps in-frame clones and lacks some. The repertoire consists of around 40,000 clones, with 75% to 85% occurring once and the leading ten covering roughly 12%. No antigen has been assigned to these receptors. The input for sequencing was PBMCs, taken from a glioma patient whose treatment included an IDH1 peptide vaccine. These receptors were collected from a man between 45 and 60 years old with glioma.

The chain joins TRBV19 to TRBJ2-2; possible D gene TRBD1, 6 bases. CDR3 length: 14 residues. In germline, CDR1 is LNHDA, CDR2 SQIVND (reference sequence). V was clipped by 6 bases and J by 7 bases, with 15 bases between them. The CDR3 DNA is TGTGCCAGTAGGGAGCAGGGGTTCGGCGGGGAGCTGTTTTTT. Protein sequence: CASREQGFGGELFF.

By share, this clone ranks as medium-sized. The rearrangement uses TRBV5-4 and TRBJ1-3; 9 bases align to TRBD1. There are 20 residues in the CDR3. V trimming: 5 bases; J trimming: 4 bases; junction bases outside the gene matches: 22. Germline values: CDR1 SGHNT, CDR2 YYREEE (reference sequence). Here the CDR3 reads CASSFTGTGYNPQRGNTIYF. For the CDR3, the DNA is TGTGCCAGCAGTTTTACCGGGACAGGGTACAACCCGCAGAGGGGAAACACCATATATTTT.

This chain links TRBV4-1 with TRBJ1-1; a weak D match, TRBD1 (5 bases). The CDR3 loop spans 15 amino acids. The V end was cut by 4 bases, the J end by 0 bases, with 12 bases between. In germline, CDR1 is MGHRA, CDR2 YSYEKL. The CDR3 here is CASSPREGMNTEAFF. The CDR3 bases are TGCGCCAGCAGCCCACGAGAGGGGATGAACACTGAAGCTTTCTTT.

V is TRBV7-2 and J is TRBJ1-1; D gene unclear. V lost 0 bases to trimming and J lost 1 base, with 3 bases between them. The germline gives CDR1 SGHTA, CDR2 FQGNSA. This CDR3 spans 13 amino acids. This CDR3 reads CASSLAGNTEAFF. The CDR3 region has the DNA TGTGCCAGCAGCTTAGCGGGGAACACTGAAGCTTTCTTT.